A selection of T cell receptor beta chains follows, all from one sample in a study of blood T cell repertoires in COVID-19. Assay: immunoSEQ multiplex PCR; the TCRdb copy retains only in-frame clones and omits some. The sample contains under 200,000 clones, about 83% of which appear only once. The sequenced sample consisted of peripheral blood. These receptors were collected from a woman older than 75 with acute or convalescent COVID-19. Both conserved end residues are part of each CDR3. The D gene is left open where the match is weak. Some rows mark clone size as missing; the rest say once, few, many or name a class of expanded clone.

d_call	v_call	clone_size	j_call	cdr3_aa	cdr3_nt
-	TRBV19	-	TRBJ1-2	CASSTSNLYGYTF	TGTGCCAGTAGTACCTCTAACCTCTATGGCTACACCTTC
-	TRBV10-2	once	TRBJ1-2	CASGSSTGTGGYTF	TGCGCCAGCGGATCCTCGACAGGCACGGGTGGCTACACCTTC
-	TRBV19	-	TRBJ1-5	CASRIQGRDQPQHF	TGTGCCAGTAGGATTCAGGGGCGGGATCAGCCCCAGCATTTT
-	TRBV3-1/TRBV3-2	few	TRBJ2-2	CASSQTVNTGELFF	TGTGCCAGCAGCCAGACAGTGAACACCGGGGAGCTGTTTTTT
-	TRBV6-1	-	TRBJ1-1	CASSESAGNTEAFF	TGTGCCAGCAGTGAGTCGGCAGGGAACACTGAAGCTTTCTTT
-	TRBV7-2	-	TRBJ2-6	CASSPTHENVLTF	TGTGCCAGCAGCCCGACTCACGAAAACGTCCTGACTTTC
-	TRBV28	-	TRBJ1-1	CASRLDRSRTEAFF	TGTGCCAGCAGATTAGACAGGAGTCGTACTGAAGCTTTCTTT
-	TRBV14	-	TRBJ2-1	CASSQFRDYNEQFF	TGTGCCAGCAGCCAGTTCAGGGACTACAATGAGCAGTTCTTC
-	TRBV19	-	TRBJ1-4	CASSVNSLRNEKLFF	TGTGCCAGTAGTGTTAACAGCCTGCGAAATGAAAAACTGTTTTTT
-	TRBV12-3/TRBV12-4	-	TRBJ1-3	CASGRPLAPLYF	TGTGCCAGCGGCCGCCCCCTGGCCCCACTATATTTT
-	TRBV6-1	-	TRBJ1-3	CASKTGGSGNTIYF	TGTGCCAGCAAAACCGGGGGATCTGGAAACACCATATATTTT
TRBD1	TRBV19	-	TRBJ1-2	CASSSTGGDYGYTF	TGTGCCAGTAGCTCAACAGGGGGGGACTATGGCTACACCTTC
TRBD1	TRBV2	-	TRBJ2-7	CASKGAYEQYF	TGTGCCAGCAAGGGGGCATACGAGCAGTACTTC
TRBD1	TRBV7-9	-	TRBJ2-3	CASSRTGTGGRTDTQYF	TGTGCCAGCAGCCGAACCGGGACAGGAGGCCGCACAGATACGCAGTATTTT
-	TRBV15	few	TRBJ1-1	CATSRDVYRGAFF	TGTGCCACCAGCAGAGACGTTTATAGGGGAGCTTTCTTT
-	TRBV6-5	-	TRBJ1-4	CASKPTGPNEKLFF	TGTGCCAGCAAACCGACAGGTCCTAATGAAAAACTGTTTTTT
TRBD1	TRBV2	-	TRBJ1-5	CASSRDRSSQPQHF	TGTGCCAGCAGCCGGGACAGAAGTTCTCAGCCCCAGCATTTT
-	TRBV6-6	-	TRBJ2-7	CASSLHLSGTQVFYEQYF	TGTGCCAGCAGTCTCCACTTGTCCGGGACACAGGTCTTCTACGAGCAGTACTTC
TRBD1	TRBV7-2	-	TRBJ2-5	CASSLAQGARDF	TGTGCCAGCAGCTTAGCGCAGGGGGCGAGGGACTTC
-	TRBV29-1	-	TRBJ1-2	CSVEDRAGVGYTF	TGCAGCGTTGAAGATCGGGCAGGGGTAGGCTACACCTTC
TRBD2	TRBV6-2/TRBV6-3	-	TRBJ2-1	CASSYSGAGEAEQFF	TGTGCCAGCAGTTACTCTGGCGCGGGAGAGGCTGAGCAGTTCTTC
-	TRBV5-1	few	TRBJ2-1	CASSLGGISYNEQFF	TGCGCCAGCAGCTTGGGCGGGATCTCCTACAATGAGCAGTTCTTC
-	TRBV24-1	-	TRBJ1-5	CATIQQPQHF	TGTGCCACCATTCAGCAGCCCCAGCATTTT
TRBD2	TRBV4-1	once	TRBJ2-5	CASSQAAGKGETQYF	TGCGCCAGCAGCCAAGCAGCGGGGAAGGGGGAGACCCAGTACTTC
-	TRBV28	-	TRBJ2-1	CASSLTSGEEQFF	TGTGCCAGCAGTTTAACGTCGGGAGAAGAGCAGTTCTTC
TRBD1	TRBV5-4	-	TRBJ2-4	CASRPGGSKNIQYF	TGTGCCAGCAGACCAGGGGGCTCCAAAAACATTCAGTACTTC
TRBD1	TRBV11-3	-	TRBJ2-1	CASSLGQGTYNEQFF	TGTGCCAGCAGCTTAGGACAGGGAACCTACAATGAGCAGTTCTTC